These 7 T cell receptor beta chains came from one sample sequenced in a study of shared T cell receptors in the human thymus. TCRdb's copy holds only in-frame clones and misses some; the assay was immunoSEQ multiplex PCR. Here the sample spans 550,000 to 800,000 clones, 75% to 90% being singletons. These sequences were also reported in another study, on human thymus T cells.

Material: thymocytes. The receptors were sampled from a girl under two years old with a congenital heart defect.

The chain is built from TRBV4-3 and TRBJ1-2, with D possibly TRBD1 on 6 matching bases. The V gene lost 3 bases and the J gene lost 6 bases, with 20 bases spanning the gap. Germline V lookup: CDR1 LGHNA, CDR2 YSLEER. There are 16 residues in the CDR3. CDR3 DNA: TGCGCCAGCAGCCAGAGGGGAGATGGGGGCAGGAATGGCTACACCTTC. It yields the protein CASSQRGDGGRNGYTF.

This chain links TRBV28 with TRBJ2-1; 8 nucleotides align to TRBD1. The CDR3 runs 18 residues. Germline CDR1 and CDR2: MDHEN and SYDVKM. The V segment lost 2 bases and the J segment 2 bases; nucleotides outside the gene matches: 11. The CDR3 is CASSLDDRTGRPYNEQFF. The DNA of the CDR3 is TGTGCCAGCAGTTTAGACGACCGGACAGGGCGACCCTACAATGAGCAGTTCTTC.

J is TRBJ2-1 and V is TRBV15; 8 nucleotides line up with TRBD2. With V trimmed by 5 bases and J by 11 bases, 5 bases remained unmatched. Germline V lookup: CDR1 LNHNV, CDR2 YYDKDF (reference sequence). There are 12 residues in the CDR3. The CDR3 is CATSCRGGKQFF. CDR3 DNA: TGTGCCACCAGCTGCCGGGGGGGGAAGCAGTTCTTC.

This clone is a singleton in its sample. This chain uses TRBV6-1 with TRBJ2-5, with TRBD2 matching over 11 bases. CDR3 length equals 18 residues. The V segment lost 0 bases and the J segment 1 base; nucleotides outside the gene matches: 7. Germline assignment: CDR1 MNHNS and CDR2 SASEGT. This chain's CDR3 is CASSEALRLAGFQETQYF. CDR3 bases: TGTGCCAGCAGTGAAGCCCTGAGACTAGCGGGGTTCCAAGAGACCCAGTACTTC.

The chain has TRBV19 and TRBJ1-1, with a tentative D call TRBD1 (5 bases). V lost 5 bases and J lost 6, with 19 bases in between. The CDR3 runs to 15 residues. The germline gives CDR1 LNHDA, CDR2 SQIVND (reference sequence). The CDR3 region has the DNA TGTGCCAGTAGTGAATCTACAGGACCCATCCCTGAAGCTTTCTTT. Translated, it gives CASSESTGPIPEAFF.

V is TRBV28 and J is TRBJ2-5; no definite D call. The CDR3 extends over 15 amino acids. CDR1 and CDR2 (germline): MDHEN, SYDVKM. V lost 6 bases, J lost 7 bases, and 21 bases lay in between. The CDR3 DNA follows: TGTGCCAGCAGCCAGATCTATATCCCACGCGGGACCCAGTACTTC. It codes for CASSQIYIPRGTQYF.

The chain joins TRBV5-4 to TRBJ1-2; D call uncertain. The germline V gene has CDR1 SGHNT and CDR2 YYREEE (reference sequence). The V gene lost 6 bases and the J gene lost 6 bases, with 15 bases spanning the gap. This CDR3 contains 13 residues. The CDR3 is CASNTWSKDGYTF. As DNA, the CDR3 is TGTGCCAGCAACACCTGGAGCAAGGATGGCTACACCTTC.